These 27 T cell receptor beta chains share one sample of origin, sequenced in a study of a mutant IDH1 vaccine in newly diagnosed glioma. Sample time point: week 5, during vaccination. The vaccine gave 300 ug of a 20-mer mutant IDH1 peptide subcutaneously per dose. Clones were sequenced by immunoSEQ multiplex PCR, and TCRdb holds only the in-frame ones, with some missing. The sample has roughly 60,000 clones; under 90% are singletons. These receptors' targets are unknown. The sequencing used PBMCs, collected from a glioma patient whose treatment included an IDH1 peptide vaccine. These receptors all come from a woman in her 50s with glioma.

The CDR3 region has the DNA TGTGCCAGCAGTGATCTAGCGGGGGGGCAGTACGAGCAGTACTTC. Its translation: CASSDLAGGQYEQYF. This rearrangement joins TRBV25-1 to TRBJ2-7, with TRBD2 matching over 12 bases. Germline CDR1 MGHDK, CDR2 SYGVNS. The length of the CDR3 is 15 residues. V dropped 3 bases and J dropped 4; count of bases not matched to a gene: 4.

The chain uses TRBV6-1 and TRBJ2-7; D uncertain. Germline V gives CDR1 MNHNS, CDR2 SASEGT. The CDR3 extends over 16 amino acids. V dropped 0 bases and J dropped 1 base, with 13 bases sitting between them. Here the CDR3 reads CASSEALAAKSYEQYF. Here the CDR3 DNA reads TGTGCCAGCAGTGAAGCACTGGCGGCAAAATCCTACGAGCAGTACTTC.

The V call is TRBV5-6, the J call TRBJ1-4; D is undetermined. The CDR3 is made up of 15 amino acids. The ends were cut back, 0 bases at V and 9 bases at J, with 15 bases in the middle. Looked up from germline, CDR1 is SGHDT and CDR2 is YYEEEE. CDR3 sequence: CASSLEISGRQKLFF. The DNA for the CDR3 is TGTGCCAGCAGCTTGGAAATCTCCGGGAGGCAAAAACTGTTTTTT.

This clone was picked up a small number of times. The rearrangement joins TRBV18 to TRBJ1-1; D is unresolved. Per the germline V gene, CDR1 is KGHSH and CDR2 is LQKENI. Trimming cost V 3 bases and J 1 base, with 6 bases left between them. The CDR3 runs 13 residues. DNA for the CDR3: TGTGCCAGCTCACCCCGGACGAACACTGAAGCTTTCTTT. Translation: CASSPRTNTEAFF.

The chain combines TRBV4-3 with TRBJ1-4; D remains unclear. The V gene's germline CDR1 is LGHNA and CDR2 YSLEER. Deletions cut 1 base from V and 4 bases from J, with 7 bases between. This CDR3 region has 14 residues. The CDR3 loop reads CASSQGEGNEKLFF. The CDR3 DNA reads TGCGCCAGCAGCCAAGGGGAGGGTAATGAAAAACTGTTTTTT.

The chain couples TRBV9 to TRBJ2-5; possible D gene TRBD2, 5 bases. The length of the CDR3 is 12 residues. CDR1 and CDR2 (germline): SGDLS, YYNGEE. Trimming took 3 bases from V and 5 from J, leaving 8 bases between them. The CDR3 sequence is CASSGGGETQYF. CDR3 DNA: TGTGCCAGCAGCGGCGGAGGTGAGACCCAGTACTTC.

The chain links TRBV16 to TRBJ1-6, with D unresolved. Germline V CDR1 and CDR2: KGHSY, FQNENV. Trimming cost V 6 bases and J 0 bases, with 9 bases left between them. The CDR3 runs 15 residues. Written as DNA, the CDR3 is TGTGCCAGCAGGGAAGGTCTCTCCTATAATTCACCCCTCCACTTT. Amino acid sequence: CASREGLSYNSPLHF.

J is TRBJ2-3 and V is TRBV5-6, with no clear D. The germline gives CDR1 SGHDT, CDR2 YYEEEE. The germline V and J ends were trimmed by 3 bases and 2 bases, with 1 base remaining between them. The CDR3 totals 11 residues. CDR3 coding DNA: TGTGCCAGCAGCTACACAGATACGCAGTATTTT. This translates into CASSYTDTQYF.

V usage is TRBV11-2 and J usage is TRBJ1-3; D is undetermined. Looked up from germline, CDR1 is SGHAT and CDR2 is FQNNGV. There are 15 residues in the CDR3. Trimming took 5 bases from V and 0 from J, leaving 11 bases between them. Here the CDR3 DNA reads TGTGCCAGCAGCGTCGAAGCTTACTCTGGAAACACCATATATTTT. Its protein product is CASSVEAYSGNTIYF.

V usage is TRBV10-2 and J usage is TRBJ2-7; 7 bases fit TRBD1. Germline V gives CDR1 WSHSY, CDR2 SAAADI. This CDR3 region has 11 residues. V shed 7 bases and J 3 bases; nucleotides not matched to a gene: 0. The CDR3 loop is CASNRGYEQYF. The CDR3 DNA sequence: TGCGCCAGCAACAGGGGCTACGAGCAGTACTTC.

This sequence joins TRBV10-3 and TRBJ2-7; 7 nucleotides agree with TRBD1. Trimming took 5 bases from V and 1 from J; bases not matched to a gene: 8. The germline V gene has CDR1 ENHRY and CDR2 SYGVKD. The CDR3 is 15 residues long. The CDR3 spells CAISFLTGQSYEQYF. DNA of the CDR3: TGTGCCATCAGTTTTTTGACGGGACAGTCCTACGAGCAGTACTTC.

The rearrangement joins TRBV5-1 to TRBJ2-1; D perhaps matches TRBD1 (6 bases). Per germline, CDR1 SGHRS and CDR2 YFSETQ. The V and J ends lost 0 bases and 3 bases respectively, with 16 bases between them. The CDR3 is 17 residues long. The CDR3 sequence: CASSLAWQDRFYNEQFF. The CDR3 DNA reads TGCGCCAGCAGCTTGGCCTGGCAGGACAGATTCTACAATGAGCAGTTCTTC.

The gene calls are TRBV5-4 and TRBJ2-5; tentative D call: TRBD2 (6 bases). Looked up from germline, CDR1 is SGHNT and CDR2 is YYREEE (reference sequence). The CDR3 contains 15 residues. The V end was cut by 1 base, the J end by 2 bases, with 12 bases between. CDR3 DNA: TGTGCCAGCAGCTTGAGTGCGGGGCAACAAGAGACCCAGTACTTC. Protein sequence: CASSLSAGQQETQYF.

This chain joins TRBV2 and TRBJ1-2; no firm D call. Trimming stripped 2 bases from V and 8 bases from J, with 21 bases between. Germline lookup yields CDR1 SNHLY and CDR2 FYNNEI. The CDR3 has 16 residues. The chain's CDR3 is CASSESLADGVKGYTF. As DNA, the CDR3 is TGTGCCAGCAGTGAATCTTTAGCAGACGGAGTTAAGGGCTACACCTTC. The whole variable domain, remainder taken from reference TRBV2 and TRBJ1-2, is EPEVTQTPSHQVTQMGQEVILRCVPISNHLYFYWYRQILGQKVEFLVSFYNNEISEKSEIFDDQFSVERPDGSNFTLKIRSTKLEDSAMYFCASSESLADGVKGYTFGSGTRLTVV.

In its sample, this clone was seen a few times. This chain joins TRBV19 and TRBJ1-5, with D perhaps matching TRBD1 (6 bases). The CDR3 loop spans 13 amino acids. Germline CDR1 and CDR2: LNHDA and SQIVND (reference sequence). V lost 7 bases and J 5 bases, leaving 12 bases between the germline ends. Here the CDR3 reads CASIADSDQPQHF. In DNA form, the CDR3 reads TGTGCCAGTATCGCGGACAGCGATCAGCCCCAGCATTTT.

In nucleotides, the CDR3 is TGTGCCAGCAGCCATTACCAGAGCTTAAATCAGCCCCAGCATTTT. This gives the protein CASSHYQSLNQPQHF. The chain joins TRBV6-1 to TRBJ1-5; no reliable D call. There are 15 residues in the CDR3. V lost 6 bases to trimming and J lost 4 bases, with 16 bases between them. CDR1 and CDR2 from the germline V gene are MNHNS and SASEGT.

The genes are TRBV19 and TRBJ1-1; tentatively, D is TRBD1 (6 bases). The CDR3 consists of 16 residues. CDR1 and CDR2 from the germline V gene are LNHDA and SQIVND (reference sequence). Trimming removed 7 bases at V and 5 bases at J, with 23 bases between. This CDR3 is CASTISSRGARTEAFF. The CDR3 nucleotides are TGTGCCAGTACCATATCCTCGAGGGGGGCGAGGACTGAAGCTTTCTTT.

The rearrangement links TRBV6-6 to TRBJ2-3; 7 bases align to TRBD1. J was trimmed by 4 bases and V by 11 bases; bases with no gene match: 9. Germline CDR1 and CDR2: MNHNY and SVGAGI (reference sequence). The CDR3 is made up of 13 amino acids. The DNA for the CDR3 is TGTGCCGCGAGACAGGGTGGCTCAGATACGCAGTATTTT. This encodes CAARQGGSDTQYF.

This clone was picked up one time. The chain employs TRBV6-6 and TRBJ2-5; 9 nucleotides align to TRBD1. Germline V gives CDR1 MNHNY, CDR2 SVGAGI (reference sequence). Trimming cost V 8 bases and J 4 bases; bases outside gene matches: 11. This CDR3 comprises 15 residues. In DNA, the CDR3 is TGTGCCAGCGCAGAACCCCAGACAGGGGGAGAGACCCAGTACTTC. It is translated as CASAEPQTGGETQYF.

The chain joins TRBV5-1 to TRBJ2-7, with 9 bases aligning to TRBD2. Germline CDR1 reads SGHRS; CDR2 reads YFSETQ. This CDR3 comprises 14 residues. The junction had 7 bases not matched to a gene; V was cut back by 4 bases and J by 5 bases. CDR3 bases: TGCGCCAGCAGCCGTGGGCGGGGGGGAGACGAGCAGTACTTC. This gives the protein CASSRGRGGDEQYF.

The CDR3 DNA reads as TGCGCCAGCAGTGGACAGGGGGCCTCCGGGGAGCTGTTTTTT. It translates to CASSGQGASGELFF. The chain is built from TRBV5-1 and TRBJ2-2; 11 positions match TRBD1. Germline values: CDR1 SGHRS, CDR2 YFSETQ. With 5 bases clipped from V and 6 bases from J, the junction kept 3 bases outside the gene matches. The CDR3 loop spans 14 amino acids. The entire variable domain, with the rest obtained from reference TRBV5-1 and TRBJ2-2, is as follows: KAGVTQTPRYLIKTRGQQVTLSCSPISGHRSVSWYQQTPGQGLQFLFEYFSETQRNKGNFPGRFSGRQFSNSRSEMNVSTLELGDSALYLCASSGQGASGELFFGEGSRLTVL.

V usage is TRBV5-6 and J usage is TRBJ2-3; D uncertain. The ends were cut back, 2 bases at V and 0 bases at J, with 10 bases in the middle. This CDR3 is 15 amino acids long. CDR1 SGHDT and CDR2 YYEEEE come from the germline V gene. The CDR3 DNA is TGTGCCAGCAGCTTTGGCGCCGCTAGCACAGATACGCAGTATTTT. Amino acids: CASSFGAASTDTQYF.

The rearrangement links TRBV7-9 to TRBJ2-7, with D possibly TRBD2 on 5 matching bases. The CDR3 length is 13 residues. CDR1 SEHNR and CDR2 FQNEAQ come from the germline V gene (reference sequence). With 3 bases removed from V and 5 bases from J, the gap between germline ends came to 11 bases. The CDR3 is CASSLVNGNEQYF. CDR3 in DNA: TGTGCCAGCAGCTTGGTTAACGGGAACGAGCAGTACTTC.

V and J are TRBV11-2 and TRBJ1-1; D remains unclear. The V and J ends lost 1 base and 2 bases respectively, with 5 bases between them. Germline V gene sequence: CDR1 SGHAT, CDR2 FQNNGV. The CDR3 contains 13 residues. The CDR3 DNA sequence: TGTGCCAGCAGCTTAGGCGATAACACTGAAGCTTTCTTT. Translated, it gives CASSLGDNTEAFF.

This chain connects TRBV19 to TRBJ1-2; maybe TRBD1 (6 bases). Deletions cut 3 bases from V and 6 bases from J, with 23 bases between. Germline V CDR1 and CDR2: LNHDA, SQIVND (reference sequence). CDR3 length: 17 residues. The CDR3 spells CASSMDSRGPGKDGYTF. In nucleotides, the CDR3 is TGTGCCAGTAGTATGGATTCGCGGGGGCCAGGGAAGGATGGCTACACCTTC.

This rearrangement joins TRBV5-1 to TRBJ1-4; maybe TRBD1 (5 bases). Germline assignment: CDR1 SGHRS and CDR2 YFSETQ. Trimming stripped 2 bases from V and 7 bases from J, with 15 bases between. The CDR3 is 15 amino acids. The CDR3 DNA reads as TGCGCCAGCAGCTTATGGGGGTCGGATGGTGAAAAACTGTTTTTT. It yields the protein CASSLWGSDGEKLFF.

CDR3 loop: CASSRGAQGANYGYTF. CDR3 DNA sequence: TGTGCCAGCAGCCGCGGGGCTCAGGGGGCTAACTATGGCTACACCTTC. The rearrangement joins TRBV14 to TRBJ1-2; TRBD1 agrees at 7 bases. CDR3 size: 16 residues. CDR1 SGHDN and CDR2 FVKESK come from the germline V gene. Trimming at V came to 4 bases and at J to 0 bases, leaving 8 bases not matched to a gene.